The 16 T cell receptor beta chains given below trace back to one sample, sequenced in a study of CD8+ T cells in alopecia areata. cDNA prepared by RNA extraction and subsequent reverse transcription served as the template for sequencing. Clones were sequenced by immunoSEQ multiplex PCR, and TCRdb holds only the in-frame ones, with some missing. The sample includes over 250,000 clones, 60% of them seen just once. Sample treatment: oral pan-JAK inhibitor, 5-10 mg twice daily. The specimen comprised CD4+ T cells sorted from blood, sampled between weeks 51 and 54, from a patient treated with tofacitinib. Receptors were obtained from a human donor with alopecia areata.

Only a few counts were recorded for this clone. J is TRBJ1-5 and V is TRBV30; perhaps TRBD1 as D (5 bases). This CDR3 comprises 13 residues. Germline V gene data show CDR1 as GTSNPN and CDR2 as SVGIG (reference sequence). Trimming removed 2 bases from V and 7 bases from J, with 12 bases in between. The DNA of the CDR3 is TGTGCCTGGAGTCTGGGGGATGAGCAGCCCCAGCATTTT. As protein: CAWSLGDEQPQHF.

The chain employs TRBV4-3 and TRBJ2-3; 9 bases line up with TRBD2. There are 16 residues in the CDR3. Germline CDR1 reads LGHNA; CDR2 reads YSLEER. J lost 5 bases, V lost 4 bases, and 10 bases had no gene match. CDR3 protein: CASSLTLAGEGDTQYF. CDR3 coding DNA: TGCGCCAGCAGCCTCACCTTAGCGGGGGAGGGAGATACGCAGTATTTT.

This clone is a singleton in its sample. Other DNA sequences within the sample encode an identical CDR3. This rearrangement joins TRBV20-1 to TRBJ2-3; the match to TRBD2 covers 7 bases. The ends lost 6 bases at V and 3 bases at J; junction bases unmatched: 0. Germline V gene data show CDR1 as DFQATT and CDR2 as SNEGSKA (reference sequence). This CDR3 comprises 11 residues. The CDR3 loop is CSAGGTDTQYF. DNA for the CDR3: TGCAGTGCCGGGGGGACAGATACGCAGTATTTT.

In its sample, this clone was seen once. V is TRBV6-5 and J is TRBJ2-5; D not resolved. This CDR3 has 14 amino acids. Germline assignment: CDR1 MNHEY and CDR2 SVGAGI. Trimming stripped 7 bases from V and 1 base from J, with 13 bases between. DNA for the CDR3: TGTGCCAGCACTTCCCCCCTCAGCCAAGAGACCCAGTACTTC. As protein: CASTSPLSQETQYF.

The rearrangement links TRBV29-1 to TRBJ2-3; D gene ambiguous. V was trimmed by 4 bases and J by 5 bases, leaving 10 bases between them. Germline V gene sequence: CDR1 SQVTM, CDR2 ANQGSEA. CDR3 size: 12 residues. CDR3 sequence (DNA): TGCAGCGTTGGGCTGTCCCGAGATACGCAGTATTTT. Its translation is CSVGLSRDTQYF.

This chain connects TRBV30 to TRBJ1-1; TRBD1 aligns across 9 bases. The V and J ends lost 8 bases and 3 bases, in that order; junction bases with no gene match: 4. The CDR3 runs to 12 residues. Germline CDR1 is GTSNPN and CDR2 is SVGIG (reference sequence). The CDR3 spells CARDRGDTEAFF. The CDR3 DNA reads as TGTGCCAGAGACAGGGGGGACACTGAAGCTTTCTTT.

This chain joins TRBV9 and TRBJ1-6; D unclear. The germline gives CDR1 SGDLS, CDR2 YYNGEE. The CDR3 is 17 residues long. V lost 0 bases and J lost 0, with 10 bases in between. The CDR3 is CASSVGQGRSYNSPLHF. CDR3 bases: TGTGCCAGCAGCGTAGGGCAAGGGCGCTCCTATAATTCACCCCTCCACTTT.

The chain has TRBV6-1 and TRBJ1-5, with D possibly being TRBD1 (6 bases). Trimming left V 4 bases short and J 1 base short, with 11 bases between. Germline V gives CDR1 MNHNS, CDR2 SASEGT. This CDR3 has 15 residues. CDR3 region: CASSGGGLSNQPQHF. CDR3 DNA: TGTGCCAGCAGTGGAGGGGGGTTAAGCAATCAGCCCCAGCATTTT.

The V and J genes are TRBV30 and TRBJ1-1; D is possibly TRBD1 (5 bases). The CDR3 has 12 residues. Germline CDR1 and CDR2: GTSNPN and SVGIG (reference sequence). The V end was cut by 3 bases, the J end by 7 bases, with 12 bases between. The chain's CDR3 is CAWSLQGFEAFF. The CDR3 nucleotides are TGTGCCTGGAGCCTGCAGGGTTTTGAAGCTTTCTTT. Filled out from reference TRBV30 and TRBJ1-1, the complete variable domain reads SQTIHQWPATLVQPVGSPLSLECTVEGTSNPNLYWYRQAAGRGLQLLFYSVGIGQISSEVPQNLSASRPQDRQFILSSKKLLLSDSGFYLCAWSLQGFEAFFGQGTRLTVV.

This clone has more than one count but fewer than ten. This rearrangement joins TRBV6-6 to TRBJ2-5, with TRBD1 identical over 8 bases. CDR1 and CDR2 (germline): MNHNY, SVGAGI (reference sequence). There are 16 residues in the CDR3. The V gene end was trimmed by 6 bases and the J gene end by 0 bases; junction bases not matched to a gene: 9. CDR3 region: CASRWDRRNYQETQYF. The CDR3 DNA sequence: TGTGCCAGCAGATGGGACAGGCGAAATTACCAAGAGACCCAGTACTTC.

V and J are TRBV2 and TRBJ1-1; no reliable D call. Trimming took 6 bases from V and 6 from J, leaving 8 bases between them. This CDR3 comprises 11 residues. The V gene's germline CDR1 is SNHLY and CDR2 FYNNEI. The CDR3: CASSYGAEAFF. The DNA for the CDR3 is TGTGCCAGCAGCTACGGAGCTGAAGCTTTCTTT. The variable domain in full, with the rest retrieved from reference TRBV2 and TRBJ1-1, is EPEVTQTPSHQVTQMGQEVILRCVPISNHLYFYWYRQILGQKVEFLVSFYNNEISEKSEIFDDQFSVERPDGSNFTLKIRSTKLEDSAMYFCASSYGAEAFFGQGTRLTVV.

The chain carries TRBV7-2 and TRBJ1-2, with a possible D match to TRBD1 (5 bases). Germline V CDR1 and CDR2: SGHTA, FQGNSA. Trimming shortened V by 1 base and J by 4 bases, and 16 bases separated the two germline ends. The CDR3 spans 16 residues. CDR3 sequence: CASSLGQGQGGYGYTF. The CDR3 region has the DNA TGTGCCAGCAGCTTAGGACAAGGGCAGGGTGGCTATGGCTACACCTTC.

The V call is TRBV29-1, the J call TRBJ2-1, with a possible D match to TRBD2 (6 bases). The CDR3 consists of 13 residues. CDR1 and CDR2 (germline): SQVTM, ANQGSEA. V lost 4 bases, J lost 6 bases, and 13 bases lay in between. The CDR3 region has the DNA TGCAGCGTTGTAAAGGTGGAGGGCAATGAGCAGTTCTTC. It encodes CSVVKVEGNEQFF.

This clone was detected only once. V gene TRBV6-5 combines with J gene TRBJ2-7; unclear D gene. Per germline, CDR1 MNHEY and CDR2 SVGAGI. The V and J ends lost 6 bases and 3 bases respectively, with 15 bases between them. The CDR3 consists of 14 residues. The CDR3 DNA reads TGTGCCAGCAGCTTAGGACCGGGCCGCTACGAGCAGTACTTC. It specifies CASSLGPGRYEQYF.

The rearrangement uses TRBV13 and TRBJ2-7; TRBD1 matches at 7 bases. The CDR3 spans 15 residues. CDR1 PRHDT and CDR2 FYEKMQ come from the germline V gene (reference sequence). V lost 2 bases, J lost 4 bases, and 8 bases stayed unmatched. The CDR3 sequence: CASSLTGANIYEQYF. CDR3 coding DNA: TGTGCCAGCAGCTTAACAGGGGCCAACATTTACGAGCAGTACTTC.

CDR3: CSARYRSGTEAFF. The CDR3 nucleotides read TGCAGCGCCCGATACAGGTCGGGCACTGAAGCTTTCTTT. The chain joins TRBV29-1 to TRBJ1-1; tentative D call: TRBD1 (5 bases). Between the trimmed V and J ends, which lost 7 bases and 4 bases, there was a span of 16 bases. CDR1 is SQVTM, CDR2 ANQGSEA, per germline. The CDR3 is 13 residues long.